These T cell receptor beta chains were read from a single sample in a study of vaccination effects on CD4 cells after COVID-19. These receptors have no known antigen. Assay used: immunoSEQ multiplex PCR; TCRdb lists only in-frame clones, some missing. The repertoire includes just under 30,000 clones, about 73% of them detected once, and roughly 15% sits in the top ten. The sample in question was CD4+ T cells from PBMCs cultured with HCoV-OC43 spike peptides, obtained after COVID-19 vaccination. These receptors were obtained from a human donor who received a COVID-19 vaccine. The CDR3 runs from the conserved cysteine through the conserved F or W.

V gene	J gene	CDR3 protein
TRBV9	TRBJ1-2	CASSARTGKFNYGYTF
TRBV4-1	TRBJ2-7	CASSQIQTSSGTSSYEQYF
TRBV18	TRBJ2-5	CASSPPAGSPGETQYF
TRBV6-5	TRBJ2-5	CASRLDRFYQETQYF
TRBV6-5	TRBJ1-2	CASSPGGNYGYTF
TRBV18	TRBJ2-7	CASSRRTFEKRVPEQYF
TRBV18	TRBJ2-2	CASSPSNTGELFF
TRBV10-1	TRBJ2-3	CASSSNTDTQYF
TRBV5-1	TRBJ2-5	CASSFYTGQNSETQYF
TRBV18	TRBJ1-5	CASSPGGQHRLNQPQHF
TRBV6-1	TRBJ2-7	CASSEIAGGSYEQYF
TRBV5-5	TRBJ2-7	CASSPLGGDEQYF
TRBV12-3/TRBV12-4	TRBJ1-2	CASVGTGGGYTF
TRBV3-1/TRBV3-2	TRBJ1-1	CASSSMSTEAFF
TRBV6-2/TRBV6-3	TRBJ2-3	CASSYGTIDTDTQYF
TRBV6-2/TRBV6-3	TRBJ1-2	CASSLNQEFYGYTF
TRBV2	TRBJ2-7	CASSERTGGEQYF
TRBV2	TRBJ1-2	CASPIRYSEGWGYTF
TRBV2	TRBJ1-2	CASSPQGSYGYTF
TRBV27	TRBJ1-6	CASSLLQLNSPLHF
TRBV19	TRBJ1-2	CASRDSDREWYGYTF
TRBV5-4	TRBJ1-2	CASSLGARVGYGYTF
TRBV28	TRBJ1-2	CASSLLGRVNYGYTF
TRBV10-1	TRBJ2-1	CASSELGQGIYEQFF
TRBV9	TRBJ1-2	CASSVDEGAGGYTF
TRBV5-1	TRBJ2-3	CASRGSGTSTDTQYF
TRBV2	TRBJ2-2	CASRPLAANTGELFF
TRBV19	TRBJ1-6	CASREAWGSPLHF
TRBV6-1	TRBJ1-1	CASSEAIRGTEAFF
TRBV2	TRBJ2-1	CASSEPTSGLASRDNEQFF
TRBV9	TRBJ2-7	CASSVGGVGAEQYF
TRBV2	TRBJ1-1	CASSDRGMNTEAFF
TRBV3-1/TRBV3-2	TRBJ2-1	CASSRTPGTGGTDEQFF
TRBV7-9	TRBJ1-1	CATQGDTEAFF
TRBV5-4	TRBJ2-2	CASSRGHTGELFF
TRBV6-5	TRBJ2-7	CASSLGLAGTYEQYF
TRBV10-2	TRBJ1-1	CASSELLGTWGEAFF
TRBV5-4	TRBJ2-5	CASSLIGGAETQYF
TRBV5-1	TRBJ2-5	CASSPTSGGEAQYF
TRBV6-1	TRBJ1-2	CASSEGAGTGAGYTF
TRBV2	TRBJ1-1	CASNSRAGNTEAFF
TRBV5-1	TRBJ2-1	CASTLQAGGYNEQFF
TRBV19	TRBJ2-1	CATHPGQGASGLYNEQFF
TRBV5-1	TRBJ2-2	CASSHLTSSSGELFF
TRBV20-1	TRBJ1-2	CSASQGAGLGGYTF
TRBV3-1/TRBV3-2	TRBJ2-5	CASSQGGGGETQYF
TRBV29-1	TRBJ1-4	CSVRQGPEKLFF
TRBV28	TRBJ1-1	CASSLSNTEAFF
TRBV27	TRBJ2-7	CASSFTWVDEQYF